This T cell receptor (beta chain) was observed in a study of T-cell memory formation after mild COVID-19 listed by TCRdb under 2021. For the wider study: Most TCR sequence clusters were specific to one of the two donors. T-cell clones expanding and contracting after mild COVID-19 in a couple of donors were tracked by longitudinal TCRalpha and TCRbeta repertoire sequencing. The cohort was made up of two young adult volunteers, one female and one male, who were previously healthy. Study-level results and caveats: The study covered only two mild cases, and larger cohorts including severe cases with pre-infection samples were considered necessary. The second-wave clones that peaked on day 37 were not confirmed to be SARS-CoV-2 specific. Contracting CD4+ clones appeared mostly in the CM and EM memory subsets, whereas CD8+ clones were enriched in EMRA. Balanced CD4/CD8 phenotypes were observed for clones contracting from day 15 to 85, whereas a bias towards CD4+ was observed for a second wave of clones expanding from day 15 to 37. Some responding clones were detected in pre-infection memory, which suggested that pre-existing cross-reactive memory T cells had joined the SARS-CoV-2 response.

Counted from cysteine to phenylalanine, this CDR3 has 14 amino acids. Just the 42-base CDR3 DNA is kept, in frame starting at base 1. Between the V and J ends, shortened by 0 bases and 4 bases respectively, the junction contains 10 bases. CDR1 and CDR2, looked up from the germline V gene (reference sequence), are MNHEY and SMNVEV. This clonotype was observed many times. The antigen this receptor binds is unknown. The record has no base qualities; no much larger clone is one base away. Ficoll-Paque density gradient centrifugation was the method used to isolate PBMCs. Sequencing took place on an Illumina NovaSeq 6000. Using 5'RACE with constant-segment primers, TCRalpha and TCRbeta cDNA libraries were constructed, with sample barcodes and unique molecular identifiers added in the process. Trizol reagent was used to extract RNA from every sample. The libraries were amplified in two PCR steps, and the second step added a second sample barcode and Illumina TruSeq adapters. The libraries were sequenced on an Illumina NovaSeq using 2 x 150 bp paired-end reads. As for the original processing: With migec v1.2.7, reads were demultiplexed and then collapsed into UMI-guided consensus sequences. Using mixcr v2.1.11, the UMI consensuses were aligned to TRA and TRB V and J templates and assembled into clonotypes. Expanded or contracted clonotypes were those called significant by both edgeR and NoisET, with noise models trained on biological replicates. For edgeR calls, a false discovery rate-adjusted p below 0.01 and a log2 fold-change threshold of 1 were applied. As an exploratory analysis of dynamics, max-normalized trajectories of the 1000 most abundant clonotypes were examined by PCA with hierarchical clustering. Each responding clone was given a CD4 or CD8 phenotype based on the CD4+ and CD8+ repertoires, which had been sequenced separately. The raw public data were reprocessed by TCRdb itself: fastp quality trimming at Q25, MiXCR clonotype calling, in-frame beta chains only. CDR3 protein sequences are deduplicated, and each keeps its most common genes and DNA. V and J calls and clone size were set by TCRdb, not the authors. Here the sample has nearly 110,000 distinct CDR3 sequences; over 15% occur a single time. Of the sample, 28% falls within the top ten clones.

Sequencing used PBMCs or a T cell subset sorted from them (not recorded which). The chain uses TRBV27 and TRBJ2-7; the D gene is perhaps TRBD1, from 5 matching bases. This TCR was sampled from an adult woman who had mild COVID-19 (a few samples of this study predate the infection). The sample titles of this study are shuffled in the database, so cell type and time point are left out; the donor was told from shared clones. The encoded CDR3 is CASSLSHRRYEQYF. The sequenced DNA: TGTGCCAGCAGTTTATCGCACAGGAGATACGAGCAGTACTTC.